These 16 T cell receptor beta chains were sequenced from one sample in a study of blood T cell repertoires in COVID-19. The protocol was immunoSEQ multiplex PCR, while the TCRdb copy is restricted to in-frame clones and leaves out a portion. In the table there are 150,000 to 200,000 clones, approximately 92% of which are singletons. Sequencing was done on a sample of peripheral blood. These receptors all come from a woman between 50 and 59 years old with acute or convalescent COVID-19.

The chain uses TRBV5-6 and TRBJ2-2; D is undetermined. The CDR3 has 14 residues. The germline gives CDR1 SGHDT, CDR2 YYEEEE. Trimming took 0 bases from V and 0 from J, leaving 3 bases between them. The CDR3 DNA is TGTGCCAGCAGCTTGGCCTCGAACACCGGGGAGCTGTTTTTT. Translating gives CASSLASNTGELFF.

DNA of the CDR3: TGTGCCGTAGAGAGCCACCAACTCCGAAACACCATATATTTT. As protein: CAVESHQLRNTIYF. The gene calls are TRBV2 and TRBJ1-3; no reliable D call. Per the germline V gene, CDR1 is SNHLY and CDR2 is FYNNEI. V lost 11 bases, J lost 5 bases, and 19 bases lay in between. This CDR3 has 14 residues.

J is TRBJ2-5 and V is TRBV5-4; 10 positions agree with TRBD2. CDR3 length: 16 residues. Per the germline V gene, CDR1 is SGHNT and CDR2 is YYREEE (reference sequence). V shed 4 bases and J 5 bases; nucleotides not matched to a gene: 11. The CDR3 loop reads CASSPGTSVGLETQYF. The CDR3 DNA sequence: TGTGCCAGCAGCCCGGGGACTAGCGTAGGCTTGGAGACCCAGTACTTC.

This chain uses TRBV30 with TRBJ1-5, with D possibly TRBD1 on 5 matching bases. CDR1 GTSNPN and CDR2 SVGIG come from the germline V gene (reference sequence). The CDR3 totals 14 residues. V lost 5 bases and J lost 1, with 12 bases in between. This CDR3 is CAWDTGYSNQPQHF. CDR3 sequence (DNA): TGTGCCTGGGATACAGGTTACAGCAATCAGCCCCAGCATTTT.

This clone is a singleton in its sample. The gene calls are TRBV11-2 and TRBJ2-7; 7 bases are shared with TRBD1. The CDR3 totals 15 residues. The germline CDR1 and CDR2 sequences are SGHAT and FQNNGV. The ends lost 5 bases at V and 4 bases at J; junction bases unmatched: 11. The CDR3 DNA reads TGTGCCAGCAGCCCCGGGACAGCCCCTGGATACGAGCAGTACTTC. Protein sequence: CASSPGTAPGYEQYF.

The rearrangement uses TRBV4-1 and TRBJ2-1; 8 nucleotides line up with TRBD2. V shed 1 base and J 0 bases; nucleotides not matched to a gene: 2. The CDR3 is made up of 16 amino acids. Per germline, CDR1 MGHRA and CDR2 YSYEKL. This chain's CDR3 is CASSQVAGSSYNEQFF. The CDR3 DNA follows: TGCGCCAGCAGCCAAGTAGCGGGGAGCTCCTACAATGAGCAGTTCTTC.

CDR3 loop: CASSHPDISKPNYGYTF. The CDR3 DNA is TGTGCCAGCAGCCACCCGGACATAAGTAAACCTAACTATGGCTACACCTTC. The chain couples TRBV7-2 to TRBJ1-2; tentative D call: TRBD1 (5 bases). The V end was cut by 5 bases, the J end by 0 bases, with 19 bases between. Germline V lookup: CDR1 SGHTA, CDR2 FQGNSA. This CDR3 has 17 residues.

The CDR3 here is CASSLDSYSNQPQHF. The CDR3 bases are TGTGCCAGCAGCTTGGACAGCTATAGCAATCAGCCCCAGCATTTT. The chain employs TRBV7-8 and TRBJ1-5; D is possibly TRBD1 (6 bases). Germline-derived CDR1 and CDR2 are SGHVS and FQNEAQ. The CDR3 is 15 amino acids. V lost 3 bases and J lost 0, with 9 bases in between.

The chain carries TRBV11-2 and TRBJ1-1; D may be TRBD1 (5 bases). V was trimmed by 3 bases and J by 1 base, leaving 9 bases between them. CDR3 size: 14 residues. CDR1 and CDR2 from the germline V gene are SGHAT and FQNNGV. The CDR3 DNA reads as TGTGCCAGCAGCTTTAACAGGCCGAACACTGAAGCTTTCTTT. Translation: CASSFNRPNTEAFF.

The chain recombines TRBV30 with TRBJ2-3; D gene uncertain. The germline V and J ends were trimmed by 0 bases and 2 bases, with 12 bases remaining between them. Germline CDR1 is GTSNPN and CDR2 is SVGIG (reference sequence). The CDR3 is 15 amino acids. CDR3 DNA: TGTGCCTGGAGTGTTTTGGGCCGAGACACAGATACGCAGTATTTT. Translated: CAWSVLGRDTDTQYF.

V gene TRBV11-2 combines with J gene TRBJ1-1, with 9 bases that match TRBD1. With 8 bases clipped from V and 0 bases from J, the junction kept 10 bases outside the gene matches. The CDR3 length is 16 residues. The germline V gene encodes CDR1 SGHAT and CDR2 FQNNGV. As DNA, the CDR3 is TGTGCCAGCGGCCTCGGGACAGGGAACATGAACACTGAAGCTTTCTTT. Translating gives CASGLGTGNMNTEAFF.

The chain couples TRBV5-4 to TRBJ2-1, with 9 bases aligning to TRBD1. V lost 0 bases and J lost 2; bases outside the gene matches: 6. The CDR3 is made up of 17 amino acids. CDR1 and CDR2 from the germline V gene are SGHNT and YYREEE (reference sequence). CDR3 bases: TGTGCCAGCAGCTTGGCCGCGGGGGACAGGGCCTACAATGAGCAGTTCTTC. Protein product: CASSLAAGDRAYNEQFF.

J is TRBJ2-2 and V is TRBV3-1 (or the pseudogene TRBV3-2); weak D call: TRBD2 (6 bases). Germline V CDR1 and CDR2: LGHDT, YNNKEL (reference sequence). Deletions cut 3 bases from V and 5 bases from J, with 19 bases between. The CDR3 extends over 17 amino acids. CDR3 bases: TGTGCCAGCAGCCAGTCTAAGCGGGTAATCATTACCGGGGAGCTGTTTTTT. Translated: CASSQSKRVIITGELFF.

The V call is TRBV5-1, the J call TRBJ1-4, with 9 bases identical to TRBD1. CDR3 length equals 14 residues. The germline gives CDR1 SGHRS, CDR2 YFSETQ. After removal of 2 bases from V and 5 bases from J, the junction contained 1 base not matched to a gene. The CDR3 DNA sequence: TGCGCCAGCAGCTTCGGACAGGGGAATGAAAAACTGTTTTTT. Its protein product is CASSFGQGNEKLFF.

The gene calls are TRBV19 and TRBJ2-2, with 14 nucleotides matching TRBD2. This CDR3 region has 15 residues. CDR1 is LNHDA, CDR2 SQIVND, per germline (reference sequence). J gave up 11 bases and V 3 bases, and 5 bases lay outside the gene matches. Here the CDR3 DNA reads TGTGCCAGTAGTATCCGACTAGCGGGAGGGGGAGAGCTGTTTTTT. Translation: CASSIRLAGGGELFF. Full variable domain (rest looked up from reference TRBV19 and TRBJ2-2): DGGITQSPKYLFRKEGQNVTLSCEQNLNHDAMYWYRQDPGQGLRLIYYSQIVNDFQKGDIAEGYSVSREKKESFPLTVTSAQKNPTAFYLCASSIRLAGGGELFFGEGSRLTVL.

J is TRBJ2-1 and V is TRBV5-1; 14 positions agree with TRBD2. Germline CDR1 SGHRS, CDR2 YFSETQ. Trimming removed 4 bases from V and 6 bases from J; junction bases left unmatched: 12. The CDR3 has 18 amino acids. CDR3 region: CASSPGLAGVISINEQFF. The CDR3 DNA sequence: TGCGCCAGCAGCCCGGGACTAGCGGGGGTCATATCCATCAATGAGCAGTTCTTC.